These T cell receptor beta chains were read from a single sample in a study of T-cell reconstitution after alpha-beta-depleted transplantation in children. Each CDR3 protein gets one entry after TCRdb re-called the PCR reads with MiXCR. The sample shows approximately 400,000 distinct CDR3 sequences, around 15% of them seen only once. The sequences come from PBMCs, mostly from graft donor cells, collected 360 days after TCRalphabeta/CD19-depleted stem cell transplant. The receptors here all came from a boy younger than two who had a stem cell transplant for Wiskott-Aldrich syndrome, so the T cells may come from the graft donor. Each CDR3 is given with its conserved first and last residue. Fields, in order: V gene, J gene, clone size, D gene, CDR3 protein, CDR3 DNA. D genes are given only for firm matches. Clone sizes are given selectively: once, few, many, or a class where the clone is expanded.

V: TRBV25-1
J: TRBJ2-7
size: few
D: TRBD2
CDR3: CASSRLASEQYF
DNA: TGTGCCAGCAGTAGACTAGCGAGCGAGCAGTACTTC

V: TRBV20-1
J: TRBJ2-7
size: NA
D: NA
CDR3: CSARSSSDTDYERYF
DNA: TGCAGTGCTCGCTCAAGCAGTGACACGGACTACGAGCGGTACTTC

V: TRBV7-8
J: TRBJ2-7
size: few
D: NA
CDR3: CASSRLGDRRQYF
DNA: TGTGCCAGCAGCCGGTTAGGCGACAGGCGTCAGTACTTC

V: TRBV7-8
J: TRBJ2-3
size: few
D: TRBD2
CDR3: CASSWGGGVDTQYF
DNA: TGTGCCAGCAGCTGGGGGGGAGGAGTGGATACGCAGTATTTT

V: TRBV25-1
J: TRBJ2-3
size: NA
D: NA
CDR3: CASNPGQGTQYF
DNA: TGTGCCAGCAACCCGGGCCAAGGCACGCAGTATTTT

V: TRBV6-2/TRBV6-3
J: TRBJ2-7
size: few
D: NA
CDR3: CASSYEGTWDEQYF
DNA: TGTGCCAGCAGTTACGAAGGTACCTGGGACGAGCAGTACTTC

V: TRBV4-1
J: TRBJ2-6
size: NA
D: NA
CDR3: CASTGANVLTF
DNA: TGCGCCAGCACCGGGGCCAACGTCCTGACTTTC

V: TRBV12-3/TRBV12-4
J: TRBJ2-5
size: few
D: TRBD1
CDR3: CASSTRDSKRETQYF
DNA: TGTGCCAGCAGTACTCGGGACAGCAAACGAGAGACCCAGTACTTC

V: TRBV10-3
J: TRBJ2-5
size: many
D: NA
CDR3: CAISEGPQETQYF
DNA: TGTGCCATCAGTGAGGGTCCCCAAGAGACCCAGTACTTC

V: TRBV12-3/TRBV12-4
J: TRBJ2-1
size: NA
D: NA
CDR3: CASTPRSGHYNEQFF
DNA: TGTGCCAGCACCCCGCGCAGCGGGCACTACAATGAGCAGTTCTTC

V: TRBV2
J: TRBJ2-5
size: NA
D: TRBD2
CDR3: CASAGLAKIQETQYF
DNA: TGTGCCAGCGCGGGACTAGCTAAGATTCAAGAGACCCAGTACTTC

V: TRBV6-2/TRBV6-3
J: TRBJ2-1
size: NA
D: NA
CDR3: CASTRGGKGSYNEQFF
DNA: TGTGCCAGCACCCGCGGAGGGAAGGGCTCCTACAATGAGCAGTTCTTC

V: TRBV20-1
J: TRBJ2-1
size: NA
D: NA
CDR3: CSATGLLEQFF
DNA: TGCAGTGCCACGGGACTTCTAGAGCAGTTCTTC

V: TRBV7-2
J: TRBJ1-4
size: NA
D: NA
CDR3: CASSSRARRATNEKLFF
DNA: TGTGCCAGCAGCTCCAGGGCTCGAAGGGCAACTAATGAAAAACTGTTTTTT

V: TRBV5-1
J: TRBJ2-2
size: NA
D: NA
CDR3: CASSWDGTGELFF
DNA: TGCGCCAGCAGCTGGGACGGCACCGGGGAGCTGTTTTTT

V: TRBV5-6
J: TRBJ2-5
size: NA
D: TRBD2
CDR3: CASSFGTSRETQYF
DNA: TGTGCCAGCAGCTTCGGGACTAGCCGTGAGACCCAGTACTTC

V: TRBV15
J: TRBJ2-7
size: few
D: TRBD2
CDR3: CATRGGSSYEQYF
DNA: TGTGCCACCCGGGGGGGCAGCTCCTACGAGCAGTACTTC

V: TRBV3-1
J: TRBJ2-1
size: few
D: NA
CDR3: CASKKAASSYNEQFF
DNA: TGTGCCAGCAAGAAAGCGGCTAGCTCCTACAATGAGCAGTTCTTC

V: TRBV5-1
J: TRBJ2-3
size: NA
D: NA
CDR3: CASSLAGPAAVGSTQYF
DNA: TGCGCCAGCAGCTTGGCCGGTCCCGCAGCGGTGGGATCTACGCAGTATTTT

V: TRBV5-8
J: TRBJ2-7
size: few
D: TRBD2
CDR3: CASSFLAGSTYEQYF
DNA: TGTGCCAGCAGCTTCCTAGCGGGAAGCACCTACGAGCAGTACTTC

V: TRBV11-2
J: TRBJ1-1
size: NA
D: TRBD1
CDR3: CASSAARGSEAFF
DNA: TGTGCCAGCAGCGCCGCCAGGGGGTCTGAAGCTTTCTTT

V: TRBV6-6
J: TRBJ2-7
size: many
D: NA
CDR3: CASWDSIYEQYF
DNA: TGTGCCAGCTGGGACTCTATCTACGAGCAGTACTTC

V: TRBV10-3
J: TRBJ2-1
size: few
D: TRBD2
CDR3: CAISDDGRAGEQFF
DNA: TGTGCCATCAGTGATGACGGGAGGGCTGGGGAGCAGTTCTTC